A single sample is the source of the 21 T cell receptor beta chains below, sequenced in a study of cytomegalovirus exposure and HLA in healthy donors. A multiplex PCR was run with 60 Vbeta primers and 13 Jbeta primers. TCRdb's copy holds only in-frame clones and misses some; the assay was immunoSEQ multiplex PCR. The sample carries about 160,000 clones, around 79% recorded once. The sample taken for sequencing was PBMCs. These receptors all come from a woman between 35 and 50 years old in good health and CMV-seronegative.

This clone appeared a few times. The chain uses TRBV2 and TRBJ2-3; TRBD2 matches 9 bases. The V gene's germline CDR1 is SNHLY and CDR2 FYNNEI. V lost 4 bases and J lost 2; bases outside the gene matches: 7. This CDR3 comprises 16 residues. DNA of the CDR3: TGTGCCAGCAGTGGGGCTAGCGGGGAGTTCACAGATACGCAGTATTTT. Translated: CASSGASGEFTDTQYF.

CDR3 region: CASRRGSATNEKLFF. The DNA of the CDR3 is TGCGCCAGCAGACGGGGGTCCGCGACTAATGAAAAACTGTTTTTT. This chain uses TRBV5-1 with TRBJ1-4, with D possibly being TRBD1 (5 bases). From germline, CDR1 is SGHRS and CDR2 YFSETQ. The CDR3 is made up of 15 amino acids. Trimming shortened V by 5 bases and J by 2 bases, and 13 bases separated the two germline ends.

The V call is TRBV6-5, the J call TRBJ2-5, with TRBD2 matching over 11 bases. CDR3 length equals 14 residues. Germline V lookup: CDR1 MNHEY, CDR2 SVGAGI. V lost 2 bases and J lost 6; bases outside the gene matches: 2. CDR3 in DNA: TGTGCCAGCAGTTACCCTAGCGGGGGGAAGACCCAGTACTTC. Amino acid sequence: CASSYPSGGKTQYF.

The J gene is TRBJ2-3, the V gene TRBV2, with a tentative D call TRBD2 (7 bases). The germline gives CDR1 SNHLY, CDR2 FYNNEI. This CDR3 is built from 16 residues. V lost 2 bases to trimming and J lost 0 bases, with 12 bases between them. This chain's CDR3 is CASSELGGPSTDTQYF. Written as DNA, the CDR3 is TGTGCCAGCAGTGAACTCGGGGGGCCTAGCACAGATACGCAGTATTTT.

This rearrangement joins TRBV2 to TRBJ2-1; 10 bases fit TRBD1. V was clipped by 3 bases and J by 8 bases; unmatched bases: 4. Germline V gene lookup returns CDR1 SNHLY and CDR2 FYNNEI. The CDR3 has 14 amino acids. CDR3 nucleotide sequence: TGTGCCAGCAGTGACCTCGACAGGGGGCATGAGCAGTTCTTC. Its protein product is CASSDLDRGHEQFF.

This clone was seen only a few times. The rearrangement links TRBV19 to TRBJ1-5; 9 positions agree with TRBD1. Losses at the gene ends were 5 bases for V and 4 bases for J; bases not matched to a gene: 18. This CDR3 contains 19 residues. The germline gives CDR1 LNHDA, CDR2 SQIVND (reference sequence). This CDR3 is CASSPDPLDRGGGNQPQHF. DNA for the CDR3: TGTGCCAGTAGTCCCGACCCTCTGGACAGGGGAGGGGGGAATCAGCCCCAGCATTTT.

The J gene is TRBJ2-3, the V gene TRBV5-1, with 8 bases lining up with TRBD2. Trimming removed 4 bases from V and 3 bases from J; junction bases left unmatched: 10. The CDR3 is 16 residues long. Germline CDR1 is SGHRS and CDR2 is YFSETQ. The CDR3 loop is CASSPPGGGLTDTQYF. The CDR3 DNA follows: TGCGCCAGCAGCCCCCCGGGCGGGGGGTTAACAGATACGCAGTATTTT.

The rearrangement links TRBV10-3 to TRBJ1-2, with 8 bases matching TRBD1. The CDR3 is 13 residues long. V was pared by 10 bases and J by 4 bases, with 8 bases of the junction left unmatched. Germline CDR1 is ENHRY and CDR2 is SYGVKD. CDR3 residues: CATGQGRLYGYTF. The CDR3, as DNA: TGTGCCACCGGACAGGGCCGTCTCTATGGCTACACCTTC.

The chain uses TRBV2 and TRBJ2-7, with 9 bases aligning to TRBD2. The J segment lost 3 bases and the V segment lost 8 bases, leaving 8 bases of the junction unmatched. Germline lookup yields CDR1 SNHLY and CDR2 FYNNEI. This CDR3 has 14 residues. CDR3 in DNA: TGTGCCAGCCGGACTAGCGAGCTGATCTACGAGCAGTACTTC. As protein: CASRTSELIYEQYF.

About this clone: One end of the junction fails to match germline, which may point to a read error. At the DNA level, this CDR3 is encoded by other sequences in the same sample as well. The chain couples TRBV2 to TRBJ1-6; 8 bases align to TRBD1. The germline CDR1 and CDR2 sequences are SNHLY and FYNNEI. CDR3 size: 17 residues. CDR3 in amino acids: CASSSDRESSYNSPLHF. The CDR3 coding sequence is TGTGCCAGCAGTTCGGACAGGGAGAGCTCCTATAATTCCCCCCTCCACTTT.

V gene TRBV6-6 combines with J gene TRBJ2-3, with TRBD2 matching over 8 bases. Trimming cost V 2 bases and J 1 base; bases outside gene matches: 5. Germline CDR1 is MNHNY and CDR2 is SVGAGI (reference sequence). This CDR3 comprises 16 residues. The CDR3, as DNA: TGTGCCAGCAGTTACGGGACCGGGGGGGGCACAGATACGCAGTATTTT. It yields the protein CASSYGTGGGTDTQYF.

The chain joins TRBV5-6 to TRBJ2-5; 13 bases map to TRBD2. This CDR3 has 17 residues. Germline trimming cut 4 bases from V and 1 base from J; bases unmatched to any gene: 7. Germline values: CDR1 SGHDT, CDR2 YYEEEE. The CDR3 DNA reads as TGTGCCAGCAGCCTCCGACTAGCGGGGGGCCTCCAAGAGACCCAGTACTTC. Protein: CASSLRLAGGLQETQYF.

This clone was observed a single time. The rearrangement uses TRBV29-1 and TRBJ2-3; 11 positions match TRBD1. The germline CDR1 and CDR2 sequences are SQVTM and ANQGSEA. V lost 4 bases to trimming and J lost 4 bases; unmatched junction nucleotides: 4. The CDR3 contains 14 residues. CDR3 loop: CSVGDRGTADTQYF. The DNA for the CDR3 is TGCAGCGTTGGGGACAGGGGGACCGCAGATACGCAGTATTTT.

V and J are TRBV5-4 and TRBJ2-6, with 7 bases aligning to TRBD2. CDR1 and CDR2 from the germline V gene are SGHNT and YYREEE (reference sequence). This CDR3 spans 17 amino acids. The J segment lost 0 bases and the V segment lost 3 bases, leaving 6 bases of the junction unmatched. CDR3 coding DNA: TGTGCCAGCAGCTCTTCGGGAGGCGGCTCTGGGGCCAACGTCCTGACTTTC. Amino acids: CASSSSGGGSGANVLTF.

This clone was seen only once. The same CDR3 arises from other DNA sequences in this sample as well. The chain combines TRBV5-6 with TRBJ2-3; tentative D call: TRBD2 (6 bases). Trimming left V 0 bases short and J 0 bases short, with 8 bases between. Germline V CDR1 and CDR2: SGHDT, YYEEEE. CDR3 length: 15 residues. The CDR3 coding sequence is TGTGCCAGCAGCTTGGTCGGGGGAAGCACAGATACGCAGTATTTT. Its protein product is CASSLVGGSTDTQYF.

The chain links TRBV5-1 to TRBJ1-2; 7 bases fit TRBD1. The germline gives CDR1 SGHRS, CDR2 YFSETQ. Losses at the gene ends were 5 bases for V and 4 bases for J; bases not matched to a gene: 11. The CDR3 spans 15 residues. In nucleotides, the CDR3 is TGCGCCAGCAGACCCCAACAGGGGATTCCCTATGGCTACACCTTC. Its protein is CASRPQQGIPYGYTF.

CDR3 sequence reads: CASSGGTGSGNTIYF. The CDR3 DNA follows: TGCGCCAGCAGCGGAGGGACAGGATCTGGAAACACCATATATTTT. The chain joins TRBV5-1 to TRBJ1-3, with 8 bases aligning to TRBD1. Germline trimming cut 4 bases from V and 1 base from J; bases unmatched to any gene: 4. The germline CDR1 and CDR2 sequences are SGHRS and YFSETQ. This CDR3 has 15 residues.

The chain has TRBV6-5 and TRBJ1-1; 10 nucleotides line up with TRBD1. The germline CDR1 and CDR2 sequences are MNHEY and SVGAGI. The length of the CDR3 is 13 residues. After removal of 7 bases from V and 3 bases from J, the junction contained 2 bases not matched to a gene. CDR3 DNA sequence: TGTGCCAGCACCGGACAGGGGGACACTGAAGCTTTCTTT. Translating it yields CASTGQGDTEAFF.

The genes are TRBV28 and TRBJ1-4; D is perhaps TRBD1 (5 bases). From germline, CDR1 is MDHEN and CDR2 SYDVKM. The CDR3 has 15 amino acids. Trimming pared 2 bases from V and 0 bases from J, leaving 7 bases between. The CDR3 DNA is TGTGCCAGCAGTTTAGGGACTGCAACTAATGAAAAACTGTTTTTT. It yields the protein CASSLGTATNEKLFF.

With regard to this clone: A read error may account for a junction end that differs from germline. The chain links TRBV6-5 to TRBJ1-4; tentatively, D is TRBD1 (5 bases). Germline CDR1 is MNHEY and CDR2 is SVGAGI. The CDR3 is 14 amino acids. CDR3 protein: CASSYSPGNEELFF. In DNA, the CDR3 is TGTGCCAGCAGTTACTCCCCAGGGAATGAAGAACTGTTTTTT.

The rearrangement joins TRBV5-1 to TRBJ2-3; 7 bases match TRBD1. V shed 4 bases and J 4 bases; nucleotides not matched to a gene: 9. The CDR3 has 15 residues. Germline CDR1 is SGHRS and CDR2 is YFSETQ. DNA for the CDR3: TGCGCCAGCAGCCAACTGCAGGGGGATCCAGATACGCAGTATTTT. Residues: CASSQLQGDPDTQYF.